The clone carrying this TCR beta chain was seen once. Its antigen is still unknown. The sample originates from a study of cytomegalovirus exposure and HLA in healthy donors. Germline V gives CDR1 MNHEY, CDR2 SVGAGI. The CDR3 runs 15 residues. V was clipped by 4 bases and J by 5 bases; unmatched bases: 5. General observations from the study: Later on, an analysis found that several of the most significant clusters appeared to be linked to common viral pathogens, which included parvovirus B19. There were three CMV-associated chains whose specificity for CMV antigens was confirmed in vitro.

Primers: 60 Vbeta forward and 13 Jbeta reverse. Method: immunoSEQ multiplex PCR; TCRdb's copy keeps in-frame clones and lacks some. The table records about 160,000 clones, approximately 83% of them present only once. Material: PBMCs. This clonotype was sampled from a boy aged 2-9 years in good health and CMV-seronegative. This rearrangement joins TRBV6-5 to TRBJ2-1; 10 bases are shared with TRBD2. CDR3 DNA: TGTGCCAGCAGTTTCCCTGGACTAGCGGACAATGAGCAGTTCTTC. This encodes CASSFPGLADNEQFF.